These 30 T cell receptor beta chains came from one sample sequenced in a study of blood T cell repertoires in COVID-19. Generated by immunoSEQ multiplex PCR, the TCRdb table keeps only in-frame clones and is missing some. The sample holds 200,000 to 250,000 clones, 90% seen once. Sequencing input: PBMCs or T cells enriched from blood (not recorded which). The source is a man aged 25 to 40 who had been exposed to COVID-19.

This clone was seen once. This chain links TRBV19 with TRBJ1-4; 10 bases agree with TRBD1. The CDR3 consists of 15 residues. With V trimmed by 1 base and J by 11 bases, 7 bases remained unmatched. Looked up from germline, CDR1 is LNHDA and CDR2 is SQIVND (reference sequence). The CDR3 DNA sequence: TGTGCCAGTAGTATAGCCGGGACAGGGGACGAGAAACTGTTTTTT. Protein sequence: CASSIAGTGDEKLFF. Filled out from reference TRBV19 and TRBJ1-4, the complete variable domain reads DGGITQSPKYLFRKEGQNVTLSCEQNLNHDAMYWYRQDPGQGLRLIYYSQIVNDFQKGDIAEGYSVSREKKESFPLTVTSAQKNPTAFYLCASSIAGTGDEKLFFGSGTQLSVL.

The CDR3 region is CASSRQPSGGATDTQYF. The CDR3 region has the DNA TGCGCCAGCAGCCGACAACCTAGCGGGGGGGCAACAGATACGCAGTATTTT. The chain links TRBV4-1 to TRBJ2-3; 12 bases line up with TRBD2. V shed 4 bases, J shed 3 bases, and the junction held 8 bases outside the gene matches. There are 17 residues in the CDR3. Germline lookup yields CDR1 MGHRA and CDR2 YSYEKL.

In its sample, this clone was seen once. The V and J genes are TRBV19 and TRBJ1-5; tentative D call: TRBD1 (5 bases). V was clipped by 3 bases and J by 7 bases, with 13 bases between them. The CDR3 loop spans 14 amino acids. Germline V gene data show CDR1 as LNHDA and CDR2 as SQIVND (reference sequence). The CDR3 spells CASSMSRGAQPQHF. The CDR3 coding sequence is TGTGCCAGTAGTATGAGTAGGGGCGCGCAGCCCCAGCATTTT. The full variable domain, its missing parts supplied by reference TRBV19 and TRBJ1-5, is DGGITQSPKYLFRKEGQNVTLSCEQNLNHDAMYWYRQDPGQGLRLIYYSQIVNDFQKGDIAEGYSVSREKKESFPLTVTSAQKNPTAFYLCASSMSRGAQPQHFGDGTRLSIL.

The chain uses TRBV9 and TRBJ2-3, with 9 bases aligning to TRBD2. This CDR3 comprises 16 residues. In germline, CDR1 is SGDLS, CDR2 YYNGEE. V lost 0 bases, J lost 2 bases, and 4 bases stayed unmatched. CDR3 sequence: CASSVAGLANTDTQYF. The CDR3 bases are TGTGCCAGCAGCGTAGCTGGACTAGCGAACACAGATACGCAGTATTTT.

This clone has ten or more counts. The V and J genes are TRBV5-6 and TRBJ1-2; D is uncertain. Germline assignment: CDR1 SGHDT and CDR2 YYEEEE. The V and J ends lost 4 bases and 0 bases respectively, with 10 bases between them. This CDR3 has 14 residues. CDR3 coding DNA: TGTGCCAGCAGCCAGACCGGGACTAACTATGGCTACACCTTC. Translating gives CASSQTGTNYGYTF.

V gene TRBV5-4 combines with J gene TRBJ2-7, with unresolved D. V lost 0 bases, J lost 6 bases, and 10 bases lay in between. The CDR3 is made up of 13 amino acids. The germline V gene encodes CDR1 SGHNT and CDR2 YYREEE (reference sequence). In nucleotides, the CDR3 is TGTGCCAGCAGCTTGGATTCGGTCGGCGAGCAGTACTTC. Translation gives CASSLDSVGEQYF.

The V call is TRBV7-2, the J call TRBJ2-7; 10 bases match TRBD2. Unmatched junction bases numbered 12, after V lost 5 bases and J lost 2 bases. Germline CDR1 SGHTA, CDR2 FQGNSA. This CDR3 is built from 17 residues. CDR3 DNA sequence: TGTGCCAGCAGCCTTAGCGGGGGGCCACCTCCCCCCTACGAGCAGTACTTC. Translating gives CASSLSGGPPPPYEQYF.

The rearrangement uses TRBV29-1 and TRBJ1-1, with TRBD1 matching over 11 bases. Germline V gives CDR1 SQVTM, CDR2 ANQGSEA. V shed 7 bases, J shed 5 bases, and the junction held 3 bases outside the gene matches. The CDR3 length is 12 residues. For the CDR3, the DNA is TGCAGCGCCGGGACAGGGGGTACTGAAGCTTTCTTT. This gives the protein CSAGTGGTEAFF.

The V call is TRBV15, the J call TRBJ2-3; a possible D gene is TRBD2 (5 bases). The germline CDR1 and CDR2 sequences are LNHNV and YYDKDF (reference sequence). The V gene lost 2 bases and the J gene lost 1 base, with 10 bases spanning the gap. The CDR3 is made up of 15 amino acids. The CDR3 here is CATSRSAEGTDTQYF. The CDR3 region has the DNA TGTGCCACCAGCAGATCAGCGGAGGGCACAGATACGCAGTATTTT. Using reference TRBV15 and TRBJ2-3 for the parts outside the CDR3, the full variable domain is DAMVIQNPRYQVTQFGKPVTLSCSQTLNHNVMYWYQQKSSQAPKLLFHYYDKDFNNEADTPDNFQSRRPNTSFCFLDIRSPGLGDTAMYLCATSRSAEGTDTQYFGPGTRLTVL.

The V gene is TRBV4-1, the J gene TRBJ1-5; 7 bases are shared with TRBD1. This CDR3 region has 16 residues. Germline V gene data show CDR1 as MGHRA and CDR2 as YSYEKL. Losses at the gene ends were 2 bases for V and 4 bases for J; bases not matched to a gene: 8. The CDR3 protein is CASSQHIQGWNQPQHF. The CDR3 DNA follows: TGCGCCAGCAGCCAACACATACAGGGGTGGAATCAGCCCCAGCATTTT.

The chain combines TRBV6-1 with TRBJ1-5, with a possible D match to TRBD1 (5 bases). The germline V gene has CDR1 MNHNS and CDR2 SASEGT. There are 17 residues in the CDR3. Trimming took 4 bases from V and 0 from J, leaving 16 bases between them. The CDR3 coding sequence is TGTGCCAGCAGTGGTGGACACTCCATCTATAGCAATCAGCCCCAGCATTTT. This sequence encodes CASSGGHSIYSNQPQHF.

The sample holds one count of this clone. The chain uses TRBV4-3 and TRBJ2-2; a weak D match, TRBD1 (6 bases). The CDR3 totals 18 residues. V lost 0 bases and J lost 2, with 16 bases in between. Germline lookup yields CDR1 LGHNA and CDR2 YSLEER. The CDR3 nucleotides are TGCGCCAGCAGCCAAGATCCGTCAGCAGGGGACAACACCGGGGAGCTGTTTTTT. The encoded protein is CASSQDPSAGDNTGELFF.

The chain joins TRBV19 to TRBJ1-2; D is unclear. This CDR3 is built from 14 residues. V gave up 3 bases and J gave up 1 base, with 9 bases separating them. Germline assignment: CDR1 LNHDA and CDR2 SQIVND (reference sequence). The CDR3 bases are TGTGCCAGTAGTATTCGGCCAGGTAACTATGGCTACACCTTC. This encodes CASSIRPGNYGYTF.

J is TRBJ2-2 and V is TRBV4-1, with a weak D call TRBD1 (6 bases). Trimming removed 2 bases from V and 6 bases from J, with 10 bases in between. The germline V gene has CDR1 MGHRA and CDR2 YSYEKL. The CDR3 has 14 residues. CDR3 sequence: CASSQYTGSGELFF. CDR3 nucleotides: TGCGCCAGCAGCCAATACACAGGGTCCGGGGAGCTGTTTTTT.

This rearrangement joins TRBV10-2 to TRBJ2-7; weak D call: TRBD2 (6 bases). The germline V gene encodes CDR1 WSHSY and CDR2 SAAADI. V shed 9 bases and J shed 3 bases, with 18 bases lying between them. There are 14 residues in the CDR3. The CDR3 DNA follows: TGCGCCAGTCTGCCTACCGGGAGATTCTACGAGCAGTACTTC. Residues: CASLPTGRFYEQYF.

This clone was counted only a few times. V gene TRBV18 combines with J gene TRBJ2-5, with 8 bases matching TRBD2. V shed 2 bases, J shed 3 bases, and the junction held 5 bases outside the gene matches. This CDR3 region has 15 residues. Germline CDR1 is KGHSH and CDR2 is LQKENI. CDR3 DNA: TGTGCCAGCTCACCATTTTCGGGAGGGGAAGAGACCCAGTACTTC. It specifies CASSPFSGGEETQYF.

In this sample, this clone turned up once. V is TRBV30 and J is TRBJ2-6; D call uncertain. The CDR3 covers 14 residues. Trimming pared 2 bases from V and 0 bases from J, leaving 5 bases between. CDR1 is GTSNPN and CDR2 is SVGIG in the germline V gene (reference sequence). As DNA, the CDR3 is TGTGCCTGGAGTCCACACTCTGGGGCCAACGTCCTGACTTTC. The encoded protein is CAWSPHSGANVLTF.

The CDR3 region is CATSEAHRAGYTF. CDR3 nucleotides: TGTGCCACCAGTGAGGCCCACAGAGCAGGCTACACCTTC. The V and J genes are TRBV24-1 and TRBJ1-2, with no clear D. CDR3 length: 13 amino acids. Between the trimmed V and J ends, which lost 4 bases and 8 bases, there was a span of 13 bases. CDR1 and CDR2 from the germline V gene are KGHDR and SFDVKD.

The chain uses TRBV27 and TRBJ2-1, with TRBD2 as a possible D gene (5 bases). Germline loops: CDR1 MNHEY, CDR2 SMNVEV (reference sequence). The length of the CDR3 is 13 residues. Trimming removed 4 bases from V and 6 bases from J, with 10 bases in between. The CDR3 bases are TGTGCCAGCAGTTGGCGGGCCGGCAATGAGCAGTTCTTC. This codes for CASSWRAGNEQFF.

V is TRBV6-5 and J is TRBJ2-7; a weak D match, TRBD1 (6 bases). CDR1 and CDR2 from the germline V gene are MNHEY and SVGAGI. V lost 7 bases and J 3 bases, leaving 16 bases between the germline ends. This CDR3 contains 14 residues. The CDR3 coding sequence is TGTGCCAGCATTTCCCGGACAGACCGCTACGAGCAGTACTTC. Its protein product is CASISRTDRYEQYF.

The CDR3 region is CASSLAETTEAFF. CDR3 DNA: TGTGCCAGCAGCTTGGCCGAGACAACTGAAGCTTTCTTT. The chain recombines TRBV5-4 with TRBJ1-1; D gene ambiguous. Looked up from germline, CDR1 is SGHNT and CDR2 is YYREEE (reference sequence). V dropped 0 bases and J dropped 5 bases, with 8 bases sitting between them. The CDR3 length is 13 residues.

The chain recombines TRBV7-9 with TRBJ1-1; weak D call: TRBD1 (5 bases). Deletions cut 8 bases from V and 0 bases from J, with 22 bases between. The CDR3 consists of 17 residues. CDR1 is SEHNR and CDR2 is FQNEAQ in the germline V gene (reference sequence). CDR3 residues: CASGRRVRDALNTEAFF. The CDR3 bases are TGTGCCAGCGGCCGGAGGGTCAGGGATGCGTTGAACACTGAAGCTTTCTTT.

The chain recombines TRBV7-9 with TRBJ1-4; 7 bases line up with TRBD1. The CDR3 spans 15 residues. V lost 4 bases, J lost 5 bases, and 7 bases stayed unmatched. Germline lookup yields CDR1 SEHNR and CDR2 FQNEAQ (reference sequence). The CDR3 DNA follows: TGTGCCAGCAGCTGGGCGGGGACAGCGAATGAAAAACTGTTTTTT. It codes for CASSWAGTANEKLFF.

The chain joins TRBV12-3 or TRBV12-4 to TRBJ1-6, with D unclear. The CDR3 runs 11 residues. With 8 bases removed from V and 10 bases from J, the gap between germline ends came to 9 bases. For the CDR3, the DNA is TGTGCCAGCGGGCCTCGGTCACCCCTCCACTTT. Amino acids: CASGPRSPLHF.

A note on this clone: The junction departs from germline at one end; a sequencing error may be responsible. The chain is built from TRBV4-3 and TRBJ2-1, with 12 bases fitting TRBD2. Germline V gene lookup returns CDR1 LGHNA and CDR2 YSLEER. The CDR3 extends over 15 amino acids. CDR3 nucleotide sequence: TGCGCCAGCAGCCCCCAAGGACCTAGCGGGGGGGCGGTGGTCTTC. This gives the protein CASSPQGPSGGAVVF.

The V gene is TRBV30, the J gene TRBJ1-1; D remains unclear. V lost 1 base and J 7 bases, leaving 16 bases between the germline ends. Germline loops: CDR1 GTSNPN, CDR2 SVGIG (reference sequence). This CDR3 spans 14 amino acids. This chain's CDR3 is CAWSGQRWANEAFF. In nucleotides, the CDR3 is TGTGCCTGGAGTGGCCAACGGTGGGCGAATGAAGCTTTCTTT.

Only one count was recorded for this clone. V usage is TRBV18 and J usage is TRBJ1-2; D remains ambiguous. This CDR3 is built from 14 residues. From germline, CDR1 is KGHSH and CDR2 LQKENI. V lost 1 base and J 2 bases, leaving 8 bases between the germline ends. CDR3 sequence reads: CASSPLSENYGYTF. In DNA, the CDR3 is TGTGCCAGCTCACCACTTAGTGAAAACTATGGCTACACCTTC.

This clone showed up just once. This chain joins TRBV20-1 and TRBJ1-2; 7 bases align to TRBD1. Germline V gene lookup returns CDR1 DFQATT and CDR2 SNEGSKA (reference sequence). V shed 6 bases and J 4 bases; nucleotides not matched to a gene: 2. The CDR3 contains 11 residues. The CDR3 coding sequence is TGCAGTGCGTCAGGGGGCTATGGCTACACCTTC. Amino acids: CSASGGYGYTF.

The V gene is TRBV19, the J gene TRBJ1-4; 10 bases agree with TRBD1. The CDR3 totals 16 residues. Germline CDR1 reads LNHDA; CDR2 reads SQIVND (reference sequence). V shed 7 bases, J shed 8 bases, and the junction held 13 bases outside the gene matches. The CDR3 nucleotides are TGTGCCAGTACCTTATTACCGGGACAGGGGTTGGAAAAACTGTTTTTT. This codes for CASTLLPGQGLEKLFF.

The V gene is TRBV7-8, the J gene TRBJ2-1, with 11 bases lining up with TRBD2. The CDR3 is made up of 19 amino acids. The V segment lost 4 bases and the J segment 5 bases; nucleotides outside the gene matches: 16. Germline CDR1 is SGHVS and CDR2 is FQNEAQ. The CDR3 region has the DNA TGTGCCAGCAGCTCAATACAGGGCCAACTAGCGGGGGCCGACAATGAGCAGTTCTTC. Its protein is CASSSIQGQLAGADNEQFF.